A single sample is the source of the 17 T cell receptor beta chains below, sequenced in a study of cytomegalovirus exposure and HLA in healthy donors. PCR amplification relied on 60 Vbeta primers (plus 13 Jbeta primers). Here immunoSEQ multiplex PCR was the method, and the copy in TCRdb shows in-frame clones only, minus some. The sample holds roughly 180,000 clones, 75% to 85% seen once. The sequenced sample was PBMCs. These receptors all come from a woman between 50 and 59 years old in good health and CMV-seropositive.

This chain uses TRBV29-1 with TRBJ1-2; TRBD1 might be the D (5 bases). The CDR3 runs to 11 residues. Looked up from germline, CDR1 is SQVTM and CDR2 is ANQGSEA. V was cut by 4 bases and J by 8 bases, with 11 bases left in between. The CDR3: CSVGDSLGYTF. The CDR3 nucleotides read TGCAGCGTTGGTGACAGCCTGGGCTACACCTTC.

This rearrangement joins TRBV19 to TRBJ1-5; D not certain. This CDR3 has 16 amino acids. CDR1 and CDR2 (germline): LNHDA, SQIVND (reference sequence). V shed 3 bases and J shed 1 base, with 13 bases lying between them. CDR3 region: CASSILTRRSNQPQHF. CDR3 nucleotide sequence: TGTGCCAGTAGTATTCTGACAAGAAGGAGCAATCAGCCCCAGCATTTT.

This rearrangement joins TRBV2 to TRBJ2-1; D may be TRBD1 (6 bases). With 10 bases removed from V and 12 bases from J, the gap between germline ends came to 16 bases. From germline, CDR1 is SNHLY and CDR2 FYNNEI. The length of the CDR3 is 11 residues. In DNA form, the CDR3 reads TGTGCCACCTACAGGGCTTTGGGGCAGTTCTTC. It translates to CATYRALGQFF.

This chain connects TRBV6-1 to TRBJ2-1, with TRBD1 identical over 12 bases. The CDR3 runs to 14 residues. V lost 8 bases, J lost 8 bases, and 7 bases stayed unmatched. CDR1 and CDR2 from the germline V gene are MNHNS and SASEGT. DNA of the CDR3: TGTGCCAGCGGGACAGGGGGCGGGAACGATGAGCAGTTCTTC. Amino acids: CASGTGGGNDEQFF.

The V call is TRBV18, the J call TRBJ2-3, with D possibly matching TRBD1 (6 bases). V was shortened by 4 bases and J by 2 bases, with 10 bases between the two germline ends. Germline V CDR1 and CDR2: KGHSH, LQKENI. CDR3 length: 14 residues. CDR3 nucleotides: TGTGCCAGCTCACGGGACACTACCACAGATACGCAGTATTTT. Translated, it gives CASSRDTTTDTQYF.

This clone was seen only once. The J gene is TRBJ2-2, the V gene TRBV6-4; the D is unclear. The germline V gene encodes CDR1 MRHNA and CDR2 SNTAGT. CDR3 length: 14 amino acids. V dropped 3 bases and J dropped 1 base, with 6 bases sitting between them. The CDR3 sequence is CASSERQNTGELFF. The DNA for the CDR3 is TGTGCCAGCAGTGAGAGGCAGAACACCGGGGAGCTGTTTTTT.

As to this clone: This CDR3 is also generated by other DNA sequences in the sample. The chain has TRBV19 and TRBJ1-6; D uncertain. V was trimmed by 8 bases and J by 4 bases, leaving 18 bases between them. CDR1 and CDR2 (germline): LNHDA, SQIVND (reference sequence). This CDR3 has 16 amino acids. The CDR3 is CASQARGGGYNSPLHF. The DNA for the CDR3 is TGTGCCAGTCAAGCTCGGGGTGGCGGGTATAATTCACCCCTCCACTTT.

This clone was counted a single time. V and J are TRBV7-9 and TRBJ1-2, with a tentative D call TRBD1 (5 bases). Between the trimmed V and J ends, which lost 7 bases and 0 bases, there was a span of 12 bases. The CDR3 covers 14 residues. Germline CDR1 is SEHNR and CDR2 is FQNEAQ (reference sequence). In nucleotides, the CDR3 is TGTGCCAGCACCGTGACAGCCTCTAACTATGGCTACACCTTC. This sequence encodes CASTVTASNYGYTF.

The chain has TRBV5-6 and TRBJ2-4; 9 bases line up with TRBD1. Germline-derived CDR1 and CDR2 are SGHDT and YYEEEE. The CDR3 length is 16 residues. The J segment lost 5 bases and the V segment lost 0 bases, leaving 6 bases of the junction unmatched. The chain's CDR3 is CASSLAGQGLENIQYF. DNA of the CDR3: TGTGCCAGCAGCTTGGCAGGACAGGGGTTAGAAAACATTCAGTACTTC.

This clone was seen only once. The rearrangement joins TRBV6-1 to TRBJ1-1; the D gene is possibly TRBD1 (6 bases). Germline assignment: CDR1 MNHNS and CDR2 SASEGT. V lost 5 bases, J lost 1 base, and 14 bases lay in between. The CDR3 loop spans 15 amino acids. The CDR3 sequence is CASSLRPDRNTEAFF. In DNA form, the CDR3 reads TGTGCCAGCAGTTTGAGACCGGACAGGAACACTGAAGCTTTCTTT.

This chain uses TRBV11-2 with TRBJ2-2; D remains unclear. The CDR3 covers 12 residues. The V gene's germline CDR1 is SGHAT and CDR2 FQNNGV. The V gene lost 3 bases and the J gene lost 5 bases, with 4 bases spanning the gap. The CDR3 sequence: CASSLETGELFF. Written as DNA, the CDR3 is TGTGCCAGCAGCTTGGAGACCGGGGAGCTGTTTTTT.

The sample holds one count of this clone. CDR3: CSVVGHPSSGNTIYF. CDR3 nucleotides: TGCAGCGTCGTAGGACACCCTTCCTCTGGAAACACCATATATTTT. The chain recombines TRBV29-1 with TRBJ1-3, with D possibly TRBD1 on 5 matching bases. Germline V gene lookup returns CDR1 SQVTM and CDR2 ANQGSEA. The CDR3 is made up of 15 amino acids. V lost 6 bases to trimming and J lost 0 bases, with 15 bases between them.

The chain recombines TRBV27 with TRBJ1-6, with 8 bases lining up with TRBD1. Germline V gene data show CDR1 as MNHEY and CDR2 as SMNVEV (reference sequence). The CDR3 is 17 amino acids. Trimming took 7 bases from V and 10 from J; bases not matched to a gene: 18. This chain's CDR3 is CASNQRGPTGGYSPLHF. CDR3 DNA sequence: TGTGCCAGCAATCAAAGGGGCCCCACAGGGGGATACTCACCCCTCCACTTT.

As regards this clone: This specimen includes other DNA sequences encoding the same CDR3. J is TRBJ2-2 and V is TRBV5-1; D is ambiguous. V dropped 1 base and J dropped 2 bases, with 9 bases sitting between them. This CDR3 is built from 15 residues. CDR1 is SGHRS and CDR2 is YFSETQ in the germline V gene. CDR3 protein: CASSLQQTNTGELFF. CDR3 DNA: TGCGCCAGCAGCTTGCAGCAGACAAACACCGGGGAGCTGTTTTTT. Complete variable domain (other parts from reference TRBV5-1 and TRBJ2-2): KAGVTQTPRYLIKTRGQQVTLSCSPISGHRSVSWYQQTPGQGLQFLFEYFSETQRNKGNFPGRFSGRQFSNSRSEMNVSTLELGDSALYLCASSLQQTNTGELFFGEGSRLTVL.

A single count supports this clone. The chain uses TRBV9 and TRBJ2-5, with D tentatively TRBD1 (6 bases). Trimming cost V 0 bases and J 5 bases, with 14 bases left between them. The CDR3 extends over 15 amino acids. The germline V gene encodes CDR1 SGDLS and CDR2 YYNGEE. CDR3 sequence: CASSVADRPGETQYF. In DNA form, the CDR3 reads TGTGCCAGCAGCGTAGCCGACAGGCCAGGGGAGACCCAGTACTTC.

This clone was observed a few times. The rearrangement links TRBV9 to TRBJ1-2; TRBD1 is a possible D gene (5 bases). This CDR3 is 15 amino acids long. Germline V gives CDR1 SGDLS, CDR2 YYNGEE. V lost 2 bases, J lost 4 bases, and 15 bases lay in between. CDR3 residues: CASSVPAGGVYGYTF. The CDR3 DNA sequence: TGTGCCAGCAGCGTCCCGGCCGGGGGGGTCTATGGCTACACCTTC.

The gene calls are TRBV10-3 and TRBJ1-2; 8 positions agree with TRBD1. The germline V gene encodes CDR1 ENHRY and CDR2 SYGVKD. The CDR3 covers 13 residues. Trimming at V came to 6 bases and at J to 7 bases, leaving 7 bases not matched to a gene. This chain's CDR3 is CAIRNQGAGGYTF. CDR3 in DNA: TGTGCCATCAGAAACCAGGGGGCGGGTGGCTACACCTTC.